This T cell receptor beta chain was profiled in a study of T-cell memory formation after mild COVID-19. This clonotype has only a few counts. Germline V gene sequence: CDR1 SEHNR, CDR2 FQNEAQ (reference sequence). The CDR3 extends over 17 amino acids. V lost 6 bases and J lost 1, with 22 bases in between. TCRdb independently ran MiXCR on the 5' RACE reads; one entry per CDR3 protein. This sample carries 400,000 or so distinct CDR3 sequences, approximately 20% of them seen once, and the ten largest clones take 8.4%. The specimen sequenced was PBMCs or a T cell subset sorted from them (not recorded which). This clonotype was obtained from an adult woman who had mild COVID-19 (a few samples of this study predate the infection). Cell type and time point are not known. The V gene is TRBV7-9, the J gene TRBJ2-7; maybe TRBD1 (5 bases). The CDR3 bases are TGTGCCAGCAGTACAGGTAGACAGCCTACCGAATCCTACGAGCAGTACTTC. Encoded protein: CASSTGRQPTESYEQYF.